This passage covers 5 T cell receptor beta chains from one sample sequenced in a study of neoadjuvant anti-PD-1 for oral cavity cancer. Repertoires were generated with immunoSEQ multiplex PCR, while TCRdb's copy carries only in-frame clones and drops some. The table lists over 10,000 clones, 65% to 75% of them singletons, with around 2.2% in the top ten. The sequencing here drew on PBMCs, taken before nivolumab (anti-PD-1) treatment. These receptors came from a person aged 35-79 years with oral cavity squamous cell carcinoma.

The chain links TRBV28 to TRBJ1-4; 8 bases are a match to TRBD1. Trimming took 1 base from V and 8 from J; bases not matched to a gene: 6. Per the germline V gene, CDR1 is MDHEN and CDR2 is SYDVKM. The CDR3 has 15 amino acids. The CDR3 nucleotides read TGTGCCAGCAGTTTATCGACAGGGGCAAGGGAAAAACTGTTTTTT. Protein sequence: CASSLSTGAREKLFF.

The chain employs TRBV6-4 and TRBJ1-1; unclear D gene. Trimming took off 1 base at V and 2 bases at J, with 8 bases between the two ends. CDR3 length: 14 amino acids. Germline CDR1 is MRHNA and CDR2 is SNTAGT. In DNA, the CDR3 is TGTGCCAGCAGTGACTTTAGCTCCAACACTGAAGCTTTCTTT. Translated: CASSDFSSNTEAFF.

This clone has only a few counts. The chain couples TRBV27 to TRBJ1-5; TRBD1 agrees at 11 bases. The CDR3 has 14 amino acids. The trim removed 6 bases at V and 7 bases at J, leaving 5 bases unmatched. CDR1 and CDR2 from the germline V gene are MNHEY and SMNVEV (reference sequence). The CDR3 bases are TGTGCCAGCAGCACGGGGACAGGGGGGCAGCCCCAGCATTTT. This gives the protein CASSTGTGGQPQHF.

V is TRBV4-2 and J is TRBJ1-4; possible D gene TRBD1, 6 bases. This CDR3 comprises 14 residues. V was pared by 3 bases and J by 5 bases, with 10 bases between. CDR1 and CDR2 from the germline V gene are LGHNA and YNFKEQ. CDR3 in DNA: TGTGCCAGCAGCCAGGGACATCAAAATGAAAAACTGTTTTTT. This sequence encodes CASSQGHQNEKLFF.

The chain carries TRBV30 and TRBJ1-1; 7 positions agree with TRBD1. Germline V gene sequence: CDR1 GTSNPN, CDR2 SVGIG (reference sequence). This CDR3 contains 14 residues. The ends lost 2 bases at V and 0 bases at J; junction bases unmatched: 3. The CDR3: CAWSWDSLNTEAFF. CDR3 DNA sequence: TGTGCCTGGAGTTGGGACAGTCTGAACACTGAAGCTTTCTTT. Using reference TRBV30 and TRBJ1-1 for the parts outside the CDR3, the full variable domain is SQTIHQWPATLVQPVGSPLSLECTVEGTSNPNLYWYRQAAGRGLQLLFYSVGIGQISSEVPQNLSASRPQDRQFILSSKKLLLSDSGFYLCAWSWDSLNTEAFFGQGTRLTVV.